A selection of T cell receptor beta chains follows, all from one sample in a study of blood T cell repertoires in COVID-19. Data came from immunoSEQ multiplex PCR; TCRdb stores just in-frame clones and leaves some out. Of over 50,000 clones in the sample, roughly 85% are singletons; the top ten hold 4.7%. The sample taken for sequencing was peripheral blood. These TCRs come from a human donor in a cohort sampled during active COVID-19. Both conserved end residues are part of each CDR3. The D gene is left open where the match is weak. Clone sizes are given selectively: once, few, many, or a class where the clone is expanded.

CDR3nt: TGTGCCAGCAGCACCGGACTAGCGGGTGTTATAGCGGATGAGCAGTTCTTC
CDR3aa: CASSTGLAGVIADEQFF
v_gene: TRBV11-3
d_gene: TRBD2
len: 17
abundance: .
j_gene: TRBJ2-1

CDR3nt: TGTGCCAGCAGTAGAGGAGGACTAACCCAAGAGACCCAGTACTTC
CDR3aa: CASSRGGLTQETQYF
v_gene: TRBV27
d_gene: .
len: 15
abundance: .
j_gene: TRBJ2-5

CDR3nt: TGCAGCGTCCAGAGGGGGTCCGAAGCTTTCTTT
CDR3aa: CSVQRGSEAFF
v_gene: TRBV29-1
d_gene: .
len: 11
abundance: .
j_gene: TRBJ1-1

CDR3nt: TGTGCCAGCAGGGAGACAGGGGGCGGCTATGGCTACACCTTC
CDR3aa: CASRETGGGYGYTF
v_gene: TRBV2
d_gene: TRBD1
len: 14
abundance: .
j_gene: TRBJ1-2

CDR3nt: TGTGCCAGCAGCTTACTCAGGGAAGGCGCCTACGAGCAGTACTTC
CDR3aa: CASSLLREGAYEQYF
v_gene: TRBV11-2
d_gene: .
len: 15
abundance: .
j_gene: TRBJ2-7

CDR3nt: TGCGCCAGCAGCTTTTCGCCACAGTCCTACAATGAGCAGTTCTTC
CDR3aa: CASSFSPQSYNEQFF
v_gene: TRBV5-1
d_gene: .
len: 15
abundance: .
j_gene: TRBJ2-1

CDR3nt: TGTGCCAGCAGTGGACAGGGGTACACTGAAGCTTTCTTT
CDR3aa: CASSGQGYTEAFF
v_gene: TRBV2
d_gene: TRBD1
len: 13
abundance: few
j_gene: TRBJ1-1

CDR3nt: TGTGCCACCAGTAAACCCCACGGGGGGGAGGGCCCGGGTGAGACCCAGTACTTC
CDR3aa: CATSKPHGGEGPGETQYF
v_gene: TRBV24-1
d_gene: TRBD2
len: 18
abundance: .
j_gene: TRBJ2-5

CDR3nt: TGTGCCAGCACCCCGGGGGCCCGCAATCAGCCCCAGCATTTT
CDR3aa: CASTPGARNQPQHF
v_gene: TRBV6-2/TRBV6-3
d_gene: .
len: 14
abundance: .
j_gene: TRBJ1-5

CDR3nt: TGTGCCAGCAGCCCGGAACAGGGGGCTTCACCCCTCCACTTT
CDR3aa: CASSPEQGASPLHF
v_gene: TRBV7-9
d_gene: TRBD1
len: 14
abundance: .
j_gene: TRBJ1-6

CDR3nt: TGTGCCAGCAGCTTAGAAACAGGGAGCTCCTACGAGCAGTACTTC
CDR3aa: CASSLETGSSYEQYF
v_gene: TRBV7-6
d_gene: .
len: 15
abundance: few
j_gene: TRBJ2-7

CDR3nt: TGTGCCTGGAGTGGGGACAATGCGAACACTGAAGCTTTCTTT
CDR3aa: CAWSGDNANTEAFF
v_gene: TRBV30
d_gene: .
len: 14
abundance: .
j_gene: TRBJ1-1

CDR3nt: TGTGCTACCAACCGCCTAGCGGGGACCTACGAGCAGTACTTC
CDR3aa: CATNRLAGTYEQYF
v_gene: TRBV6-5
d_gene: TRBD2
len: 14
abundance: .
j_gene: TRBJ2-7

CDR3nt: TGTGCCAGCAGTGAATTCAGGGGGGAGACCCAGTACTTC
CDR3aa: CASSEFRGETQYF
v_gene: TRBV6-1
d_gene: TRBD1
len: 13
abundance: .
j_gene: TRBJ2-5

CDR3nt: TGTGCCAGCAGTTACCTGGACAGGGCTGATTCACCCCTCCACTTT
CDR3aa: CASSYLDRADSPLHF
v_gene: TRBV6-5
d_gene: TRBD1
len: 15
abundance: .
j_gene: TRBJ1-6

CDR3nt: TGTGCCAGCAGCTTAGATATGTCAGCCTACAATGAGCAGTTCTTC
CDR3aa: CASSLDMSAYNEQFF
v_gene: TRBV11-2
d_gene: .
len: 15
abundance: .
j_gene: TRBJ2-1

CDR3nt: TGTGCCAGCAGGGACTTTTCTTCAGGGGCGCGAGGCTACACCTTC
CDR3aa: CASRDFSSGARGYTF
v_gene: TRBV6-6
d_gene: .
len: 15
abundance: .
j_gene: TRBJ1-2

CDR3nt: TGCGCCAGCAGACGCTCCCGGGAGCCACTTTACAATGAGCAGTTCTTC
CDR3aa: CASRRSREPLYNEQFF
v_gene: TRBV5-1
d_gene: .
len: 16
abundance: .
j_gene: TRBJ2-1

CDR3nt: TGTGCCAGCAGCTTGGAGGCGGGAGGGTACAATGAGCAGTTCTTC
CDR3aa: CASSLEAGGYNEQFF
v_gene: TRBV5-4
d_gene: TRBD2
len: 15
abundance: few
j_gene: TRBJ2-1

CDR3nt: TGTGCCAGCAGCCAAGCCGCCAGGGAGGACGGCTACACCTTC
CDR3aa: CASSQAAREDGYTF
v_gene: TRBV3-1/TRBV3-2
d_gene: .
len: 14
abundance: once
j_gene: TRBJ1-2

CDR3nt: TGTGCCACCAGCGGACTAGCGGGAGTCGGAGAGACCCAGTACTTC
CDR3aa: CATSGLAGVGETQYF
v_gene: TRBV15
d_gene: TRBD2
len: 15
abundance: .
j_gene: TRBJ2-5

CDR3nt: TGTGCCAGCAGCCAAGTCCGCGGCGGGGGTAGCACAGATACGCAGTATTTT
CDR3aa: CASSQVRGGGSTDTQYF
v_gene: TRBV4-2
d_gene: TRBD2
len: 17
abundance: .
j_gene: TRBJ2-3

CDR3nt: TGTGCCAGTAGTATCGGGACAGTTAGCACAGATACGCAGTATTTT
CDR3aa: CASSIGTVSTDTQYF
v_gene: TRBV19
d_gene: TRBD1
len: 15
abundance: .
j_gene: TRBJ2-3